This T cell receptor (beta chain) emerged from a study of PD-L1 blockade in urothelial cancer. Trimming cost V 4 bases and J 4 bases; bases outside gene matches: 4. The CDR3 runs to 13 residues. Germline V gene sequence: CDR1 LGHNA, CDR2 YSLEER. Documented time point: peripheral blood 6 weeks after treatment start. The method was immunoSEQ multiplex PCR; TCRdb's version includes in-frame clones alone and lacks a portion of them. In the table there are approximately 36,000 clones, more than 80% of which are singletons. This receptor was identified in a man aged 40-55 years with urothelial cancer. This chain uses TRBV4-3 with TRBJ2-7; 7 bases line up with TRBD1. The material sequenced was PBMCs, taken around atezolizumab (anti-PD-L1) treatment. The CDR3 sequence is CASSPDRKYEQYF. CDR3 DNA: TGCGCCAGCAGCCCGGACAGGAAGTACGAGCAGTACTTC.